This T cell receptor beta chain was captured in a study of T cell responses to AZD1222 COVID-19 vaccine. Study observations and caveats: Spike regions recognized by vaccine-associated CD4 TCRs spanned the protein, led by 160-218 and 743-854.

Of note for this clone: Its antigen is currently unknown.

The germline V and J ends were trimmed by 5 bases and 0 bases, with 14 bases remaining between them. The length of the CDR3 is 15 residues. Germline V gene sequence: CDR1 SGHAT, CDR2 FQDESV (reference sequence). Using immunoSEQ multiplex PCR, the repertoire was profiled, and TCRdb retains in-frame clones only, with some absent. The sample carries 55,000 to 80,000 clones, around four fifths recorded once. V gene TRBV11-1 combines with J gene TRBJ2-7, with D perhaps TRBD1 or TRBD2 (5 bases each). The input for sequencing was peripheral blood, taken on day 0 of AZD1222 vaccination. This receptor was taken from an adult in good health. CDR3 sequence (DNA): TGTGCCAGCAGCCAAGGGACGGGGAGCTCCTACGAGCAGTACTTC. It translates to CASSQGTGSSYEQYF.